This is a list of T cell receptor beta chains from one sample in a study of shared clonotypes between healthy human individuals. TCRdb keeps only in-frame clones here, not all; method: immunoSEQ multiplex PCR. This table has about 2.5 million clones, 85% to 95% appearing once. Sequenced sample: naive CD4+ T cells from PBMCs. The origin of the receptors is a man between 18 and 35 years old in good health. Some clones in this sample may be carry-over from other donors' samples. The CDR3 runs from the conserved cysteine through the conserved F or W. D genes are given only for firm matches. Clone size is given for some rows only: seen once, a few or many times, or a class if the clone is expanded.

J gene	clone size	D gene	V gene	CDR3 DNA	CDR3 protein
TRBJ2-1	.	.	TRBV29-1	TGCAGCGTTGACCCCACCTCCTACAATGAGCAGTTCTTC	CSVDPTSYNEQFF
TRBJ2-6	.	.	TRBV5-1	TGCGCCAGCAGCCGCACCGCGGGGGCCAACGTCCTGACTTTC	CASSRTAGANVLTF
TRBJ2-7	.	TRBD1	TRBV7-3	TGTGCCAGCAGCTCCAGGACAGGGGGCTACGAGCAGTACTTC	CASSSRTGGYEQYF
TRBJ2-1	.	.	TRBV10-3	TGTGCCATCAGTGTGGAAGGGGTGAATGAGCAGTTCTTC	CAISVEGVNEQFF
TRBJ2-6	.	.	TRBV9	TGTGCCAGCAGCGAGCCCCGTGGGGCCAACGTCCTGACTTTC	CASSEPRGANVLTF
TRBJ1-1	.	.	TRBV4-3	TGCGCCAGCAGCCAAATTAACAGGGCCACTGAAGCTTTCTTT	CASSQINRATEAFF
TRBJ1-5	.	TRBD1	TRBV28	TGTGCCAGCAGTTCCCCTCTAGACAGGGAACGGAATCAGCCCCAGCATTTT	CASSSPLDRERNQPQHF
TRBJ2-7	.	TRBD2	TRBV6-6	TGTGCCAGCAGACACCGGACTAGCGGGAGTTCCGAGCAGTACTTC	CASRHRTSGSSEQYF
TRBJ2-1	.	.	TRBV19	TGTGCCAGTCGGGCCAGCGTACGTTACAATGAGCAGTTCTTC	CASRASVRYNEQFF
TRBJ1-5	once	TRBD1	TRBV19	TGTGCCAGCTCTCAGGGGGGAACCGTTGGCAATCAGCCCCAGCATTTT	CASSQGGTVGNQPQHF
TRBJ2-1	.	TRBD1	TRBV2	TGTGCCAGCAGGACCGACAGGGTTGTCAATGAGCAGTTCTTC	CASRTDRVVNEQFF
TRBJ2-1	.	.	TRBV19	TGTGCCAGTAGTTTCAGGGGTATGTCCTACAATGAGCAGTTCTTC	CASSFRGMSYNEQFF
TRBJ1-3	.	.	TRBV6-5	TGTGCCAGCAGTTACTCGCTGGGCTCTGGAAACACCATATATTTT	CASSYSLGSGNTIYF
TRBJ2-5	once	TRBD1	TRBV10-2	TGCGCCAGCCGGACAGGCGCTACGACCCAGTACTTC	CASRTGATTQYF
TRBJ1-6	.	TRBD1	TRBV30	TGTGCCTGGAGTGGAGACAGGGGGTCACCCCTCCACTTT	CAWSGDRGSPLHF
TRBJ1-1	once	.	TRBV7-3	TGTGCCAGCAGCCCGACGTCACAGGGATGGGGGTTGAACACTGAAGCTTTCTTT	CASSPTSQGWGLNTEAFF
TRBJ2-3	.	.	TRBV6-5	TGTGCCAGCAGTTATGGTAGGGAGACAGATACGCAGTATTTT	CASSYGRETDTQYF
TRBJ1-1	.	.	TRBV9	TGTGCCAGCAGCGTCTGGCAGTTTGGTGAAGCTTTCTTT	CASSVWQFGEAFF
TRBJ1-1	.	.	TRBV27	TGTGCCAGCAGTTTACAGGTGGGAGACACTGAAGCTTTCTTT	CASSLQVGDTEAFF
TRBJ2-2	.	TRBD2	TRBV7-2	TGTGCCAGCACCCCCGGACTAGCGGGAGGGAAGGCCGGGGAGCTGTTTTTT	CASTPGLAGGKAGELFF
TRBJ1-3	.	.	TRBV29-1	TGCAGCGGGTCAACGGGCAGGGGCGACACCATATATTTT	CSGSTGRGDTIYF
TRBJ2-7	.	.	TRBV18	TGTGCCAGCTCACCGGGGTCAGGGCTCTACGAGCAGTACTTC	CASSPGSGLYEQYF
TRBJ1-5	.	TRBD1	TRBV5-1	TGCGCCAGCAGCGAAGGAGGAGGACAGGCCTTAAATCAGCCCCAGCATTTT	CASSEGGGQALNQPQHF